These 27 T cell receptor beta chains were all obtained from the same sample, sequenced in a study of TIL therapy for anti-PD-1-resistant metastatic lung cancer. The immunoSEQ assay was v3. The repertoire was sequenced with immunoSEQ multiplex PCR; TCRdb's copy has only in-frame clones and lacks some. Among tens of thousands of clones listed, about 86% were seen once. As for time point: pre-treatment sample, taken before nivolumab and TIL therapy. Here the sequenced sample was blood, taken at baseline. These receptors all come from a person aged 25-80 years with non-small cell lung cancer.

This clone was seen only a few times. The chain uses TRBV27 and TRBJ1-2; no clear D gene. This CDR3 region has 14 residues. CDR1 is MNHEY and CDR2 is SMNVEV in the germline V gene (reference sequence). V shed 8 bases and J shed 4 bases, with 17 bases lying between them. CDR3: CASGLLPAGYGYTF. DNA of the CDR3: TGTGCCAGCGGGTTACTCCCCGCGGGCTATGGCTACACCTTC.

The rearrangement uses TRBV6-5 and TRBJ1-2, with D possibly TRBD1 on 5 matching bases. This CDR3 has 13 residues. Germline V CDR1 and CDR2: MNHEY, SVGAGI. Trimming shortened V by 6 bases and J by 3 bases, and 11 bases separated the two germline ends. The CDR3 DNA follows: TGTGCCAGCAGGACAGACCTCCACTATGGCTACACCTTC. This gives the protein CASRTDLHYGYTF.

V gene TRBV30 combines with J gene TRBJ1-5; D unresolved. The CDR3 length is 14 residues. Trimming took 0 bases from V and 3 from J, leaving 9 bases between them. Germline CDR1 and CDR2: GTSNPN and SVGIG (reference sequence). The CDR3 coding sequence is TGTGCCTGGAGTGTAACAGCACACAATCAGCCCCAGCATTTT. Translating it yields CAWSVTAHNQPQHF. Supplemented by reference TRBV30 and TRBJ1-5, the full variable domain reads SQTIHQWPATLVQPVGSPLSLECTVEGTSNPNLYWYRQAAGRGLQLLFYSVGIGQISSEVPQNLSASRPQDRQFILSSKKLLLSDSGFYLCAWSVTAHNQPQHFGDGTRLSIL.

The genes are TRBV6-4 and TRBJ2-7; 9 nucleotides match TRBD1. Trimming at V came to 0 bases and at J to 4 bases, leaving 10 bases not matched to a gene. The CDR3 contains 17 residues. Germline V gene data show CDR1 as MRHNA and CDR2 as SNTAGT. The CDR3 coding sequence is TGTGCCAGCAGTGACTCGGGCGGGACAGGGAGGGTTTACGAGCAGTACTTC. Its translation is CASSDSGGTGRVYEQYF.

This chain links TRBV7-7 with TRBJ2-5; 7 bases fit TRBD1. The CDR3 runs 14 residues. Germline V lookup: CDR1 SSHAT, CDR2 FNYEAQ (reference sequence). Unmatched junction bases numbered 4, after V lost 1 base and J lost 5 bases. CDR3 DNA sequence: TGTGCCAGCAGCTTAGGAGGGGGCATCGAGACCCAGTACTTC. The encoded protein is CASSLGGGIETQYF.

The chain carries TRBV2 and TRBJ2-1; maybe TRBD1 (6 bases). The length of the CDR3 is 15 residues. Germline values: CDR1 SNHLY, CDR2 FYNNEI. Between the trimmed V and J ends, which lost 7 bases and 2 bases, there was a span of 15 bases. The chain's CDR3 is CASTKDSYTYNEQFF. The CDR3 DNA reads TGTGCCAGCACAAAGGACAGTTACACCTACAATGAGCAGTTCTTC.

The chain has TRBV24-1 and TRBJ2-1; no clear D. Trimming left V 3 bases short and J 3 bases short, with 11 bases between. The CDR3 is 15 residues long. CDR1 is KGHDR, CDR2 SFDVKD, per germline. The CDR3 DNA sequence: TGTGCCACCAGTGATCAGCAGGTCCACTACAATGAGCAGTTCTTC. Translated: CATSDQQVHYNEQFF.

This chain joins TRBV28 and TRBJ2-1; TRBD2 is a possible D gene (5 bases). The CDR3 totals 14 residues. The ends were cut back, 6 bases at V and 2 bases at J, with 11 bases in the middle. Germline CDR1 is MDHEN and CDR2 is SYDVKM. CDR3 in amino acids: CASRSAGPYNEQFF. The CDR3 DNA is TGTGCCAGCAGATCGGCGGGTCCCTACAATGAGCAGTTCTTC.

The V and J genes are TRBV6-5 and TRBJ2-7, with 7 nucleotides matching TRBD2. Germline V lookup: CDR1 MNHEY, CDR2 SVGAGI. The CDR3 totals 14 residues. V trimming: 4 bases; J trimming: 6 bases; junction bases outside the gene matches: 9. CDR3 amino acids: CASSSRGGTSEQYF. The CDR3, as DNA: TGTGCCAGCAGTTCCCGCGGGGGAACTAGCGAGCAGTACTTC.

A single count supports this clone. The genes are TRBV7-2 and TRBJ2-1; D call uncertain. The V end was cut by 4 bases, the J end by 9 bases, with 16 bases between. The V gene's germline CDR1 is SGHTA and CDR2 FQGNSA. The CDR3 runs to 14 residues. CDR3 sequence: CASSSERFRVEQFF. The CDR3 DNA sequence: TGTGCCAGCAGCTCTGAACGATTTAGGGTTGAGCAGTTCTTC.

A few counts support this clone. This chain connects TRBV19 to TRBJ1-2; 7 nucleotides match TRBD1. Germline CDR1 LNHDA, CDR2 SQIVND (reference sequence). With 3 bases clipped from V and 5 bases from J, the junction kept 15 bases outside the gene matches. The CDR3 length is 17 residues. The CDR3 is CASSMAPGGLGTYGYTF. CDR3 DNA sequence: TGTGCCAGTAGTATGGCCCCAGGGGGGCTAGGAACTTATGGCTACACCTTC.

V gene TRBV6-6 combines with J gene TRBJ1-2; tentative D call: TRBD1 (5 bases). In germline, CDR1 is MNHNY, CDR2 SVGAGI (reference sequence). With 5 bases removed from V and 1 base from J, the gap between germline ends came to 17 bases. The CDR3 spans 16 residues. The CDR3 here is CASSQRTGQDNYGYTF. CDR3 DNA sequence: TGTGCCAGCAGTCAACGGACGGGGCAGGATAACTATGGCTACACCTTC.

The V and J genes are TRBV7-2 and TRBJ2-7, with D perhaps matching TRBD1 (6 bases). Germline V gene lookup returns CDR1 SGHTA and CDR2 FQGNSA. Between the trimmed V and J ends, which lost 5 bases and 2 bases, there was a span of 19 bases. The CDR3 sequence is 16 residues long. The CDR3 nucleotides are TGTGCCAGCAGCCAAACGCCTCAAGGACAGACCTACGAGCAGTACTTC. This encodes CASSQTPQGQTYEQYF.

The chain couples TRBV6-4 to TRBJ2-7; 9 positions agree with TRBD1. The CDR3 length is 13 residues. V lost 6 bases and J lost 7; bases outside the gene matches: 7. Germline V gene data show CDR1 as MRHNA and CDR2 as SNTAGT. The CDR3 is CASSRQGVREQYF. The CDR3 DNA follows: TGTGCCAGCAGCCGACAGGGGGTGAGAGAGCAGTACTTC.

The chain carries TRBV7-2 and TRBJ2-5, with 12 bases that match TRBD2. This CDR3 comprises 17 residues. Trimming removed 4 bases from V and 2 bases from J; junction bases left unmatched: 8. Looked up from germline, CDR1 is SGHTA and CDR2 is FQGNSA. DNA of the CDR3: TGTGCCAGCAGCTGGAGACCCGGACTAGCGGGGCAAGAGACCCAGTACTTC. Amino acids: CASSWRPGLAGQETQYF.

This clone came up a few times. The CDR3 sequence: CATSEVGYQPQHF. In nucleotides, the CDR3 is TGTGCCACCAGTGAGGTGGGGTACCAGCCCCAGCATTTT. The chain is built from TRBV24-1 and TRBJ1-5; D is unclear. Trimming took 4 bases from V and 7 from J, leaving 10 bases between them. CDR3 length: 13 residues. CDR1 and CDR2 from the germline V gene are KGHDR and SFDVKD.

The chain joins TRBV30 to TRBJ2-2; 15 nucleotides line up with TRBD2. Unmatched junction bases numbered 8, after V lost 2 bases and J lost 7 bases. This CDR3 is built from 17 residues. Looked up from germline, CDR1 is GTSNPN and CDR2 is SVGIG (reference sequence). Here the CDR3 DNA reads TGTGCCTGGAGTACTGGACTAGCGGGAGGGCCTGGCGGGGAGCTGTTTTTT. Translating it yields CAWSTGLAGGPGGELFF.

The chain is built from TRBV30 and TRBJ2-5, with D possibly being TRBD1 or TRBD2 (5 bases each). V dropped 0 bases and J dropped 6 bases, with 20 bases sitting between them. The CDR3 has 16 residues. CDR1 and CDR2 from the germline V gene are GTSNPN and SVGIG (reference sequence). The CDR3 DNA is TGTGCCTGGAGTGTAGGGCGGGTAGGGGCGAGGCAGACCCAGTACTTC. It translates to CAWSVGRVGARQTQYF. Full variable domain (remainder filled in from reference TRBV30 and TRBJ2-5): SQTIHQWPATLVQPVGSPLSLECTVEGTSNPNLYWYRQAAGRGLQLLFYSVGIGQISSEVPQNLSASRPQDRQFILSSKKLLLSDSGFYLCAWSVGRVGARQTQYFGPGTRLLVL.

As DNA, the CDR3 is TGTGCCAGCAGCTTAGGTATAGGTTCGGATACGCAGTATTTT. As protein: CASSLGIGSDTQYF. The V gene is TRBV7-9, the J gene TRBJ2-3; D gene unclear. V dropped 1 base and J dropped 6 bases, with 11 bases sitting between them. Germline lookup yields CDR1 SEHNR and CDR2 FQNEAQ (reference sequence). The CDR3 has 14 residues. Filled out from reference TRBV7-9 and TRBJ2-3, the complete variable domain reads DTGVSQNPRHKITKRGQNVTFRCDPISEHNRLYWYRQTLGQGPEFLTYFQNEAQLEKSRLLSDRFSAERPKGSFSTLEIQRTEQGDSAMYLCASSLGIGSDTQYFGPGTRLTVL.

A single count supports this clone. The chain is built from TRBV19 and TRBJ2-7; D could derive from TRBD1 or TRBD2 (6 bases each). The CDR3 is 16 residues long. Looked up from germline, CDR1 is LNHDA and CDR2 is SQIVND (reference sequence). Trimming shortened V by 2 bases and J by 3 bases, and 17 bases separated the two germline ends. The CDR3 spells CASSIRGASVRYEQYF. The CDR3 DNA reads TGTGCCAGTAGTATAAGGGGGGCAAGTGTTCGCTACGAGCAGTACTTC.

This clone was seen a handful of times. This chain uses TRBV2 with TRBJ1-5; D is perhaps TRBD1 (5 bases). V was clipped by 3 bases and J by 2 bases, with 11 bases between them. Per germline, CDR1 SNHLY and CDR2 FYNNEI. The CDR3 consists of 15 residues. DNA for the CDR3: TGTGCCAGCAGTGATGGGGGGGGAGGCAATCAGCCCCAGCATTTT. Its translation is CASSDGGGGNQPQHF.

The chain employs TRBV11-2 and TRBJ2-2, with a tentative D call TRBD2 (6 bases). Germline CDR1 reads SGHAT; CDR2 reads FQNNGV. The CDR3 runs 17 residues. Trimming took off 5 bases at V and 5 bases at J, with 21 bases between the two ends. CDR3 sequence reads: CASSPRGVSGRTGELFF. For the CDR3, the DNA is TGTGCCAGCAGCCCCCGTGGAGTTAGCGGACGTACCGGGGAGCTGTTTTTT.

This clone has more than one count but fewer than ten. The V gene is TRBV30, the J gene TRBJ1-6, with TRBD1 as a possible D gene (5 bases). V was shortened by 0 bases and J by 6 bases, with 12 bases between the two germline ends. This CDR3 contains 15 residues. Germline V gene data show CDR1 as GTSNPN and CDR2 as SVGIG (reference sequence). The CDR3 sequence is CAWSVGWGTNSPLHF. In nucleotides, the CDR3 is TGTGCCTGGAGTGTGGGCTGGGGGACTAATTCACCCCTCCACTTT. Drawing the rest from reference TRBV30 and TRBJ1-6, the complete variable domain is SQTIHQWPATLVQPVGSPLSLECTVEGTSNPNLYWYRQAAGRGLQLLFYSVGIGQISSEVPQNLSASRPQDRQFILSSKKLLLSDSGFYLCAWSVGWGTNSPLHFGNGTRLTVT.

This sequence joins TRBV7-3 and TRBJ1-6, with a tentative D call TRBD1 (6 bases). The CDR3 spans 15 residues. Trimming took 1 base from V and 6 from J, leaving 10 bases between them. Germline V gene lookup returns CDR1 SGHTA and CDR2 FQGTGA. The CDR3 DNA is TGTGCCAGCAGCTTAATCGGAGGGGGTAATTCACCCCTCCACTTT. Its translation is CASSLIGGGNSPLHF.

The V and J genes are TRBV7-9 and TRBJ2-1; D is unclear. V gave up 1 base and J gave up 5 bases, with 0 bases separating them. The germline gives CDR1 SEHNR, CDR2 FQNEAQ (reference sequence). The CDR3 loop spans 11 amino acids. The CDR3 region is CASSLDNEQFF. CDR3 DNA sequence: TGTGCCAGCAGCTTAGACAATGAGCAGTTCTTC.

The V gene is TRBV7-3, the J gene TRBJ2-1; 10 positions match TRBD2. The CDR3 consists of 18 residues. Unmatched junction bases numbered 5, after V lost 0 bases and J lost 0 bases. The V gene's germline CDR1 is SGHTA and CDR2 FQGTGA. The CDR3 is CASSLTWASGSSYNEQFF. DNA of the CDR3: TGTGCCAGCAGCTTAACGTGGGCTAGCGGGAGCTCCTACAATGAGCAGTTCTTC.

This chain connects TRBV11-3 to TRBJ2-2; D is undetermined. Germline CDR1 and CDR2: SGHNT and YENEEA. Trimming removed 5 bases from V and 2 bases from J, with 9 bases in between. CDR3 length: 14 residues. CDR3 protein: CASSAGPNTGELFF. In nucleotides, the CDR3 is TGTGCCAGCAGCGCCGGGCCAAACACCGGGGAGCTGTTTTTT. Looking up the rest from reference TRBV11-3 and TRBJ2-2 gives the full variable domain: EAGVVQSPRYKIIEKKQPVAFWCNPISGHNTLYWYLQNLGQGPELLIRYENEEAVDDSQLPKDRFSAERLKGVDSTLKIQPAELGDSAVYLCASSAGPNTGELFFGEGSRLTVL.